These 24 T cell receptor beta chains were all obtained from the same sample, sequenced in a study of T-cell memory formation after mild COVID-19. TCRdb re-derived calls from the 5' RACE reads in MiXCR, one entry per CDR3 protein. The sample shows under 400,000 distinct CDR3 sequences, around 28% of them seen only once. Sequencing input: PBMCs or a T cell subset sorted from them (not recorded which). All receptors come from an adult woman who had mild COVID-19 (a few samples of this study predate the infection). Cell type and time point are not known.

The sample holds a few counts of this clonotype. The CDR3 spells CSASGVGRELETQYF. In nucleotides, the CDR3 is TGCAGTGCTAGTGGGGTCGGGAGGGAGTTGGAGACCCAGTACTTC. This chain joins TRBV20-1 and TRBJ2-5, with TRBD2 matching over 8 bases. The J segment lost 5 bases and the V segment lost 3 bases, leaving 11 bases of the junction unmatched. Germline CDR1 and CDR2: DFQATT and SNEGSKA (reference sequence). The CDR3 totals 15 residues.

This sequence joins TRBV7-3 and TRBJ1-2; 7 positions agree with TRBD1. This CDR3 contains 15 residues. Germline V gives CDR1 SGHTA, CDR2 FQGTGA. V lost 3 bases and J lost 4; bases outside the gene matches: 8. CDR3 residues: CASSLTGQAGYGYTF. The DNA of the CDR3 is TGTGCCAGCAGCTTGACCGGACAGGCAGGCTATGGCTACACCTTC.

In this sample, this clonotype turned up a few times. This chain uses TRBV5-1 with TRBJ2-5, with a tentative D call TRBD1 (6 bases). Germline-derived CDR1 and CDR2 are SGHRS and YFSETQ. The V end lost 3 bases, the J end lost 2 bases, and 11 bases lay between the germline ends. This CDR3 region has 14 residues. CDR3 in DNA: TGCGCCAGCAGCTATTACAGGGAACAAGAGACCCAGTACTTC. This sequence encodes CASSYYREQETQYF.

The chain employs TRBV24-1 and TRBJ1-5; 7 positions agree with TRBD1. CDR3 size: 17 residues. V shed 2 bases, J shed 7 bases, and the junction held 13 bases outside the gene matches. CDR1 and CDR2 from the germline V gene are KGHDR and SFDVKD. CDR3 DNA sequence: TGTGCCACCAGTGATTGGTCACAGGGGCTCCCGGGGCAGCCCCAGCATTTT. It translates to CATSDWSQGLPGQPQHF.

CDR3 sequence: CASSWTGSEAFF. For the CDR3, the DNA is TGTGCCAGCAGCTGGACAGGGTCTGAAGCTTTCTTT. This sequence joins TRBV7-2 and TRBJ1-1, with 8 bases lining up with TRBD1. This CDR3 spans 12 amino acids. After removal of 4 bases from V and 6 bases from J, the junction contained 1 base not matched to a gene. The germline gives CDR1 SGHTA, CDR2 FQGNSA.

This chain links TRBV9 with TRBJ2-1; TRBD2 might be the D (7 bases). Germline CDR1 SGDLS, CDR2 YYNGEE. This CDR3 region has 14 residues. Trimming took 6 bases from V and 9 from J, leaving 19 bases between them. The CDR3 loop is CASNTGGPNSEQFF. CDR3 DNA: TGTGCCAGCAATACGGGGGGCCCCAATAGTGAGCAGTTCTTC.

CDR3 protein: CASSVAPGATEAFF. CDR3 coding DNA: TGTGCCAGCAGCGTAGCTCCAGGGGCGACTGAAGCTTTCTTT. The chain has TRBV9 and TRBJ1-1, with D possibly matching TRBD1 (6 bases). Trimming removed 0 bases from V and 5 bases from J, with 11 bases in between. The CDR3 totals 14 residues. Germline V CDR1 and CDR2: SGDLS, YYNGEE.

The rearrangement uses TRBV7-9 and TRBJ2-5; D gene ambiguous. This CDR3 contains 14 residues. The ends were cut back, 5 bases at V and 1 base at J, with 11 bases in the middle. From germline, CDR1 is SEHNR and CDR2 FQNEAQ (reference sequence). In nucleotides, the CDR3 is TGTGCCAGCAGCCCGACTCTACTCCAAGAGACCCAGTACTTC. Translated, it gives CASSPTLLQETQYF.

This clonotype has only a few counts. The chain employs TRBV29-1 and TRBJ2-1; 7 bases match TRBD1. The CDR3 totals 12 residues. Trimming at V came to 6 bases and at J to 4 bases, leaving 3 bases not matched to a gene. The germline CDR1 and CDR2 sequences are SQVTM and ANQGSEA. CDR3 coding DNA: TGCAGCGTCGGGACAGCTTACAATGAGCAGTTCTTC. Protein sequence: CSVGTAYNEQFF.

This clonotype turned up a few times. This rearrangement joins TRBV27 to TRBJ2-1, with 10 bases matching TRBD2. Unmatched junction bases numbered 4, after V lost 7 bases and J lost 4 bases. The CDR3 is 14 residues long. Germline V CDR1 and CDR2: MNHEY, SMNVEV (reference sequence). CDR3 sequence reads: CASTEREGYNEQFF. The CDR3 bases are TGTGCCAGCACCGAGCGGGAGGGATACAATGAGCAGTTCTTC.

This clonotype occurred a few times. The rearrangement uses TRBV10-3 and TRBJ2-1, with 10 bases aligning to TRBD2. From germline, CDR1 is ENHRY and CDR2 SYGVKD. This CDR3 has 16 residues. V shed 0 bases and J 4 bases; nucleotides not matched to a gene: 3. The CDR3 nucleotides are TGTGCCATCAGTGAGTCGGGGACTAGCGAGTACAATGAGCAGTTCTTC. Amino acids: CAISESGTSEYNEQFF.

This clonotype was counted only a few times. This sequence joins TRBV20-1 and TRBJ1-1; D unclear. CDR1 is DFQATT and CDR2 is SNEGSKA in the germline V gene (reference sequence). The V and J ends lost 0 bases and 4 bases respectively, with 9 bases between them. The CDR3 spans 13 residues. The CDR3 spells CSARDPLTTEAFF. The DNA for the CDR3 is TGCAGTGCTAGAGACCCATTAACCACTGAAGCTTTCTTT.

V usage is TRBV20-1 and J usage is TRBJ2-7; 7 bases fit TRBD2. V shed 4 bases and J 0 bases; nucleotides not matched to a gene: 9. CDR3 length: 15 amino acids. Germline lookup yields CDR1 DFQATT and CDR2 SNEGSKA (reference sequence). DNA for the CDR3: TGCAGTGCTACCCCCGGGGGAGGGAGCTCCTACGAGCAGTACTTC. It yields the protein CSATPGGGSSYEQYF.

This clonotype came up many times. The chain combines TRBV29-1 with TRBJ2-7; D gene unclear. The CDR3 has 11 residues. Germline-derived CDR1 and CDR2 are SQVTM and ANQGSEA. Trimming took 2 bases from V and 8 from J, leaving 10 bases between them. The CDR3 DNA follows: TGCAGCGTTGAACGGTCAGGCAAGCAGTACTTC. Translation: CSVERSGKQYF.

The V gene is TRBV7-8, the J gene TRBJ2-1; D possibly corresponds to TRBD2 (6 bases). Between the trimmed V and J ends, which lost 0 bases and 6 bases, there was a span of 15 bases. The CDR3 contains 16 residues. Germline CDR1 is SGHVS and CDR2 is FQNEAQ. The CDR3 sequence is CASSLAPGVVPNEQFF. As DNA, the CDR3 is TGTGCCAGCAGCTTAGCTCCGGGAGTGGTTCCCAATGAGCAGTTCTTC.

This clonotype was detected a few times. The chain combines TRBV6-5 with TRBJ1-1; D may be TRBD1 (5 bases). The CDR3 totals 13 residues. CDR1 MNHEY and CDR2 SVGAGI come from the germline V gene. Trimming shortened V by 6 bases and J by 4 bases, and 12 bases separated the two germline ends. The CDR3 spells CASRTGRVTEAFF. CDR3 bases: TGTGCCAGCAGAACCGGCAGGGTCACTGAAGCTTTCTTT.

The chain combines TRBV24-1 with TRBJ2-1, with D hard to call. Germline V gene data show CDR1 as KGHDR and CDR2 as SFDVKD. The CDR3 has 14 amino acids. V lost 1 base and J lost 7, with 10 bases in between. The CDR3 DNA sequence: TGTGCCACCAGTGATTTTTTAGCCGGGAATGAGCAGTTCTTC. Amino acids: CATSDFLAGNEQFF.

A few counts support this clonotype. The chain recombines TRBV4-2 with TRBJ2-7; D may match TRBD1 or TRBD2 (5 bases each). The CDR3 has 14 residues. CDR1 is LGHNA, CDR2 YNFKEQ, per germline. V lost 0 bases, J lost 3 bases, and 9 bases lay in between. The CDR3 reads CASSQDLGDYEQYF. DNA for the CDR3: TGTGCCAGCAGCCAAGATCTGGGGGACTACGAGCAGTACTTC.

The J gene is TRBJ1-2, the V gene TRBV12-3 or TRBV12-4; no clear D gene. CDR3 length equals 11 residues. The V end lost 4 bases, the J end lost 4 bases, and 4 bases lay between the germline ends. The CDR3 DNA follows: TGTGCCAGCAGTTGCCTCTATGGCTACACCTTC. This encodes CASSCLYGYTF.

This sequence joins TRBV29-1 and TRBJ2-7, with 8 bases lining up with TRBD1. There are 12 residues in the CDR3. CDR1 is SQVTM, CDR2 ANQGSEA, per germline. With V trimmed by 6 bases and J by 5 bases, 6 bases remained unmatched. Written as DNA, the CDR3 is TGCAGCGTACAGGGACAGGTCCACGAGCAGTACTTC. Amino acids: CSVQGQVHEQYF.

This clonotype turned up a few times. The chain uses TRBV14 and TRBJ2-1; maybe TRBD2 (5 bases). V was trimmed by 1 base and J by 0 bases, leaving 10 bases between them. CDR1 is SGHDN and CDR2 is FVKESK in the germline V gene. The CDR3 is 16 residues long. The CDR3 DNA reads as TGTGCCAGCAGCCAAGTCGGGGTTAGCTCCTACAATGAGCAGTTCTTC. As protein: CASSQVGVSSYNEQFF.

A single count supports this clonotype. The genes are TRBV25-1 and TRBJ1-4; TRBD1 agrees at 9 bases. The trim removed 1 base at V and 7 bases at J, leaving 10 bases unmatched. CDR1 MGHDK and CDR2 SYGVNS come from the germline V gene. CDR3 size: 17 residues. The CDR3 spells CASSEWTGAVIGEKLFF. The CDR3 DNA sequence: TGTGCCAGCAGTGAATGGACAGGGGCGGTCATCGGTGAAAAACTGTTTTTT.

The chain couples TRBV12-3 or TRBV12-4 to TRBJ1-5; D perhaps matches TRBD1 (6 bases). The V end was cut by 5 bases, the J end by 5 bases, with 28 bases between. This CDR3 comprises 19 residues. This chain's CDR3 is CASSSRWGGSISRDQPQHF. The CDR3 DNA sequence: TGTGCCAGCAGTAGTCGTTGGGGGGGCTCTATCTCTCGTGATCAGCCCCAGCATTTT.

This clonotype was detected a few times. The chain has TRBV7-2 and TRBJ2-3, with 7 bases fitting TRBD1. Trimming cost V 4 bases and J 1 base; bases outside gene matches: 8. The CDR3 runs to 16 residues. Germline CDR1 reads SGHTA; CDR2 reads FQGNSA. The CDR3 bases are TGTGCCAGCAGCTCCGCCTACAGGGGTCGCACAGATACGCAGTATTTT. Amino acids: CASSSAYRGRTDTQYF.